This T cell receptor beta chain was sequenced in a study of blood T cells in healthy people across ages. In germline, CDR1 is LGHDT, CDR2 YNNKEL (reference sequence). The CDR3 length is 15 residues. V lost 5 bases and J 7 bases, leaving 21 bases between the germline ends. Isolation yielded PBMCs, at least 7 million per sample, in every case. A sample-barcoded 5' primer and a J-beta primer mix were used in a second PCR of roughly 7 to 12 cycles. TCRdb independently ran MiXCR on the 5' RACE reads; one entry per CDR3 protein. The data contain about 730,000 distinct CDR3 sequences, about 42% of them singletons.

Specimen: blood. The receptor was derived from a woman aged 60 to 75 in good health. J is TRBJ2-7 and V is TRBV3-1, with D hard to call. Here the CDR3 DNA reads TGTGCCAGCAGCTTTCAAGGTAGCTCCTACAATGAGCAGTACTTC. It yields the protein CASSFQGSSYNEQYF.